These 19 T cell receptor beta chains share one sample of origin, sequenced in a study of Ad26.COV2.S vaccination and SARS-CoV-2 variants. Treatment: over 15 received Ad26.COV2.S at low or high dose, single or two shots; roughly 5 received placebo; per-sample allocation not given. Specimen acquisition occurred on day 63 following the initial vaccine or placebo injection. Profiled with immunoSEQ multiplex PCR; TCRdb holds only in-frame clones, not every one. This table has hundreds of thousands of clones, about 89% appearing once. Sequenced here: peripheral blood, sampled in a trial of Ad26.COV2.S vaccine versus placebo. The receptors come from a person aged 18-60 years who received the Ad26.COV2.S COVID-19 vaccine or a placebo.

The chain is built from TRBV11-1 and TRBJ2-4, with a possible D match to TRBD2 (5 bases). The V end was cut by 5 bases, the J end by 4 bases, with 6 bases between. This CDR3 comprises 12 residues. CDR1 and CDR2 from the germline V gene are SGHAT and FQDESV (reference sequence). For the CDR3, the DNA is TGTGCCAGCAGCCGGGGAAAAAACATTCAGTACTTC. Translation: CASSRGKNIQYF.

The V and J genes are TRBV19 and TRBJ2-7, with a possible D match to TRBD2 (5 bases). The CDR3 totals 15 residues. V was trimmed by 0 bases and J by 3 bases, leaving 12 bases between them. CDR1 and CDR2 from the germline V gene are LNHDA and SQIVND (reference sequence). CDR3 nucleotide sequence: TGTGCCAGTAGTATAGAGGGTCCGGGGAGCTACGAGCAGTACTTC. Translation gives CASSIEGPGSYEQYF.

This clone showed up just a few times. The V gene is TRBV29-1, the J gene TRBJ1-3; D remains ambiguous. CDR1 and CDR2 (germline): SQVTM, ANQGSEA. Trimming left V 7 bases short and J 4 bases short, with 8 bases between. There are 11 residues in the CDR3. The CDR3 sequence is CSARDGNTIYF. DNA for the CDR3: TGCAGCGCCAGAGACGGAAACACCATATATTTT.

The chain combines TRBV6-5 with TRBJ2-7, with TRBD1 matching over 9 bases. CDR3 size: 13 residues. The V and J ends lost 9 bases and 2 bases, in that order; junction bases with no gene match: 5. Germline loops: CDR1 MNHEY, CDR2 SVGAGI. The CDR3: CASQQGATYEQYF. The CDR3 DNA reads TGTGCCAGTCAACAGGGGGCCACCTACGAGCAGTACTTC.

This clone was detected only a few times. The V gene is TRBV29-1, the J gene TRBJ2-2; D is tentatively TRBD1 or TRBD2 (5 bases each). Germline V CDR1 and CDR2: SQVTM, ANQGSEA. With 3 bases removed from V and 2 bases from J, the gap between germline ends came to 13 bases. The CDR3 runs 15 residues. CDR3 sequence (DNA): TGCAGCGTTGATAAAGGACGGGACAACACCGGGGAGCTGTTTTTT. It encodes CSVDKGRDNTGELFF.

This clone occurred once. The chain is built from TRBV25-1 and TRBJ1-2, with D possibly matching TRBD1 (6 bases). The CDR3 is 14 amino acids. In germline, CDR1 is MGHDK, CDR2 SYGVNS. Trimming stripped 4 bases from V and 5 bases from J, with 14 bases between. CDR3 DNA sequence: TGTGCCAGCAGTGGAGGGGGGGTGTGGTATGGCTACACCTTC. Encoded protein: CASSGGGVWYGYTF.

This clone was counted a single time. This sequence joins TRBV10-3 and TRBJ2-2; D tentatively reads TRBD1 or TRBD2 (5 bases each). Trimming left V 4 bases short and J 1 base short, with 13 bases between. Germline V CDR1 and CDR2: ENHRY, SYGVKD. CDR3 length: 16 amino acids. The CDR3 DNA reads as TGTGCCATCAGTGTGGGCCGGGGCGGGAACACCGGGGAGCTGTTTTTT. This sequence encodes CAISVGRGGNTGELFF.

This sequence joins TRBV11-3 and TRBJ2-2; TRBD1 aligns across 7 bases. From germline, CDR1 is SGHNT and CDR2 YENEEA. V dropped 5 bases and J dropped 3; count of bases not matched to a gene: 9. The CDR3 contains 16 residues. For the CDR3, the DNA is TGTGCCAGCAGCCGTCCTACTGGACAGGACACCGGGGAGCTGTTTTTT. This sequence encodes CASSRPTGQDTGELFF.

This clone is a singleton in its sample. The chain has TRBV5-1 and TRBJ1-1; 11 bases line up with TRBD1. CDR3 length: 17 amino acids. Germline lookup yields CDR1 SGHRS and CDR2 YFSETQ. The V segment lost 4 bases and the J segment 4 bases; nucleotides outside the gene matches: 12. CDR3 sequence (DNA): TGCGCCAGCAGCAAAGGACAGGGGGCGTATCAGGGCACTGAAGCTTTCTTT. Protein product: CASSKGQGAYQGTEAFF.

The chain uses TRBV10-1 and TRBJ2-5; 9 bases align to TRBD1. The CDR3 covers 15 residues. From germline, CDR1 is WNHNN and CDR2 SYGVQD (reference sequence). The trim removed 2 bases at V and 1 base at J, leaving 2 bases unmatched. The CDR3, as DNA: TGCGCCAGCAGTGAGGCGACAGGGGGCCAAGAGACCCAGTACTTC. Translating gives CASSEATGGQETQYF.

V usage is TRBV12-3 or TRBV12-4 and J usage is TRBJ1-2; perhaps TRBD1 as D (6 bases). The CDR3 runs 13 residues. Trimming took 5 bases from V and 4 from J, leaving 11 bases between them. The CDR3 DNA reads TGTGCCAGCAGTCCCTGGGACACCTATGGCTACACCTTC. The encoded protein is CASSPWDTYGYTF.

The chain carries TRBV6-2 or TRBV6-3 and TRBJ2-7; D is perhaps TRBD2 (5 bases). The length of the CDR3 is 13 residues. V lost 5 bases and J 6 bases, leaving 14 bases between the germline ends. Germline values: CDR1 MNHEY, CDR2 SVGEGT. CDR3 sequence (DNA): TGTGCCAGCAGTCTCGGGGTCGAGGTCGAGCAGTACTTC. Protein sequence: CASSLGVEVEQYF.

This clone was seen only once. The chain combines TRBV5-4 with TRBJ1-1, with 8 bases aligning to TRBD1. Germline V gene lookup returns CDR1 SGHNT and CDR2 YYREEE (reference sequence). The junction had 6 bases not matched to a gene; V was cut back by 4 bases and J by 1 base. This CDR3 is built from 15 residues. The CDR3 bases are TGTGCCAGCAGCGGCGACAGGGGTACGAACACTGAAGCTTTCTTT. Translated: CASSGDRGTNTEAFF.

The V call is TRBV13, the J call TRBJ2-1; 8 nucleotides align to TRBD2. CDR3 length: 15 amino acids. Per germline, CDR1 PRHDT and CDR2 FYEKMQ (reference sequence). V dropped 5 bases and J dropped 3; count of bases not matched to a gene: 6. The CDR3 DNA follows: TGTGCCAGCAGCCAGCGACTAGCGTACTACAATGAGCAGTTCTTC. Translation: CASSQRLAYYNEQFF.

The chain carries TRBV6-4 and TRBJ2-2, with a possible D match to TRBD1 (6 bases). V shed 4 bases and J shed 1 base, with 19 bases lying between them. The germline CDR1 and CDR2 sequences are MRHNA and SNTAGT. CDR3 length: 18 residues. CDR3 DNA sequence: TGTGCCAGCAGTGCGGGATTATGGGGACACGAGAACACCGGGGAGCTGTTTTTT. Its protein is CASSAGLWGHENTGELFF.

This rearrangement joins TRBV19 to TRBJ2-6; D is uncertain. V was cut by 7 bases and J by 0 bases, with 16 bases left in between. CDR3 length: 17 residues. Germline V lookup: CDR1 LNHDA, CDR2 SQIVND (reference sequence). For the CDR3, the DNA is TGTGCCAGTACAACCTACAAGTCTGGCTCTGGGGCCAACGTCCTGACTTTC. It yields the protein CASTTYKSGSGANVLTF. Variable domain in full (rest from reference TRBV19 and TRBJ2-6): DGGITQSPKYLFRKEGQNVTLSCEQNLNHDAMYWYRQDPGQGLRLIYYSQIVNDFQKGDIAEGYSVSREKKESFPLTVTSAQKNPTAFYLCASTTYKSGSGANVLTFGAGSRLTVL.

This chain connects TRBV5-1 to TRBJ2-1, with 8 bases fitting TRBD2. There are 16 residues in the CDR3. CDR1 and CDR2 (germline): SGHRS, YFSETQ. V was pared by 1 base and J by 10 bases, with 13 bases of the junction left unmatched. CDR3 amino acids: CASSLLVAGQLGEQFF. CDR3 in DNA: TGCGCCAGCAGCTTGTTGGTAGCGGGGCAACTGGGGGAGCAGTTCTTC.

This chain uses TRBV6-5 with TRBJ2-7; D uncertain. CDR1 and CDR2 from the germline V gene are MNHEY and SVGAGI. V gave up 5 bases and J gave up 11 bases, with 13 bases separating them. There are 11 residues in the CDR3. The CDR3 reads CASSKLEKKYF. The CDR3 DNA sequence: TGTGCCAGCAGTAAATTGGAGAAAAAGTACTTC.

The V call is TRBV9, the J call TRBJ2-1; TRBD2 matches 10 bases. The length of the CDR3 is 16 residues. Germline V gene sequence: CDR1 SGDLS, CDR2 YYNGEE. V was clipped by 0 bases and J by 8 bases; unmatched bases: 8. The CDR3 DNA reads TGTGCCAGCAGCGTAGGACCTAGCGGGAGTAGCTATGAGCAGTTCTTC. Its translation is CASSVGPSGSSYEQFF.